This entry lists 6 T cell receptor beta chains sequenced from one sample in a study of shared clonotypes between healthy human individuals. Here immunoSEQ multiplex PCR was the method, and the copy in TCRdb shows in-frame clones only, minus some. The top ten clones hold roughly 0.4% of a sample with some 1,600,000 clones, 95% to 99% of them seen once. The specimen sequenced was naive CD4+ T cells sorted from blood. Subset described: CD45RA+ positively selected. The origin of the receptors is a man aged 25-45 years in good health.

The V and J genes are TRBV21-1 and TRBJ2-7; TRBD1 is taken as the D call from the table, unchecked against the DNA. TRBV21-1 is recorded as a pseudogene. The CDR3 contains 13 residues. This chain's CDR3 is CASSRDIAYEQYF. CDR3 nucleotides: TGTGCCAGCAGCCGGGACATAGCCTACGAGCAGTACTTC.

CDR3 DNA: TGTGCCAGCAGCTTCGGGACAGGGACGGACACTGAAGCTTTCTTT. This codes for CASSFGTGTDTEAFF. This rearrangement joins TRBV5-4 to TRBJ1-1; 9 bases are shared with TRBD1. Germline CDR1 is SGHNT and CDR2 is YYREEE (reference sequence). The V segment lost 2 bases and the J segment 3 bases; nucleotides outside the gene matches: 5. The CDR3 is made up of 15 amino acids.

V usage is TRBV7-8 and J usage is TRBJ2-1; tentative D call: TRBD2 (5 bases). The CDR3 sequence is 14 residues long. Per germline, CDR1 SGHVS and CDR2 FQNEAQ. Trimming removed 2 bases from V and 4 bases from J, with 9 bases in between. The CDR3: CASSLRGRYNEQFF. The CDR3 region has the DNA TGTGCCAGCAGCTTACGGGGAAGGTACAATGAGCAGTTCTTC.

The chain carries TRBV5-1 and TRBJ2-5; D unresolved. CDR1 SGHRS and CDR2 YFSETQ come from the germline V gene. The CDR3 is made up of 14 amino acids. With 1 base removed from V and 3 bases from J, the gap between germline ends came to 10 bases. The CDR3 reads CASSLMFTEETQYF. The CDR3 DNA follows: TGCGCCAGCAGCTTGATGTTCACCGAAGAGACCCAGTACTTC.

V usage is TRBV7-3 and J usage is TRBJ2-1; perhaps TRBD2 as D (6 bases). Deletions cut 5 bases from V and 4 bases from J, with 18 bases between. Germline V gene sequence: CDR1 SGHTA, CDR2 FQGTGA. The CDR3 has 16 residues. The CDR3 reads CASSESRAGRYNEQFF. For the CDR3, the DNA is TGTGCCAGCAGCGAAAGCCGGGCAGGGAGGTACAATGAGCAGTTCTTC.

The V gene is TRBV9, the J gene TRBJ2-5; 10 nucleotides align to TRBD2. Germline loops: CDR1 SGDLS, CDR2 YYNGEE. The CDR3 extends over 15 amino acids. The V segment lost 4 bases and the J segment 5 bases; nucleotides outside the gene matches: 8. The CDR3 DNA reads TGTGCCAGCAGCCCAAGCGGGAGGGGTTGGGAGACCCAGTACTTC. Protein: CASSPSGRGWETQYF.